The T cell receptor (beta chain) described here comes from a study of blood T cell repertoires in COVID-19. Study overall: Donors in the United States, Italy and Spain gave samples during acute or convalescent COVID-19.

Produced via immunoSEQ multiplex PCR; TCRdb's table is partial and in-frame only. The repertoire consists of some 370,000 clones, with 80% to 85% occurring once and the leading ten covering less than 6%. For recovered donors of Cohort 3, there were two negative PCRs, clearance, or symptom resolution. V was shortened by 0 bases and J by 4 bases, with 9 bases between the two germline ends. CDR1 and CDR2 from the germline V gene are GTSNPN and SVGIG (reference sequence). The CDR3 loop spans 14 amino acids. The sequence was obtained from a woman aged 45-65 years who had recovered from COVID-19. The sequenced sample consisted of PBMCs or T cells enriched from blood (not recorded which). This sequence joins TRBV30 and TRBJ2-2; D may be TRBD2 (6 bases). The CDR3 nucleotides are TGTGCCTGGAGTGTACGGGGGTTCACCGGGGAGCTGTTTTTT. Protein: CAWSVRGFTGELFF.